The rows below give T cell receptor beta chains drawn from one sample of a study of CD8+ T cells in alopecia areata. Using immunoSEQ multiplex PCR, the repertoire was profiled, and TCRdb retains in-frame clones only, with some absent. The table records about 200,000 clones, around 50% of them present only once. Input material: CD8+ T cells sorted from blood. Receptor source: a human donor in good health. Each CDR3 is given without its conserved first and last residue.

v_call | cdr3_aa
TRBV28 | ASSSGAGLADTQY
TRBV29-1 | SVDPGENYGYT
TRBV6-5 | ASSYGSGGYEQY
TRBV2 | AIPSGNEQF
TRBV29-1 | SVVGGTEQY
TRBV13 | ASSRKGIGGSNTEAF
TRBV5-1 | ASSLDVGGGANVLT
TRBV9 | ASSPHHWDEQF
TRBV2 | ASLMDRRPSGYT
TRBV2 | ASSETSGATKNIQY
TRBV27 | ASRTGQGGQPQH
TRBV15 | ATSRGRGPGQPQH
TRBV4-1 | ASSLLAGGREQF
TRBV19 | ASSIIVGQGSYNEQF
TRBV30 | AWSNLGVGGTDTQY
TRBV27 | ASSLTAADEQY
TRBV4-1 | ASSQDSAGPQH
TRBV29-1 | SATSFRLAGVYEQY
TRBV27 | ASSFGRSYTEAF
TRBV11-2 | ASSLTPDRAYEQY
TRBV6-4 | ASSDSLAGGPDEQF
TRBV4-1 | ASSQPNGGNTEAF
TRBV30 | AWSATRREDEQF
TRBV20-1 | SARDWAF
TRBV27 | ASRFLGNTEAF
TRBV27 | ASSTGTGGQPQH
TRBV4-1 | ASSPTVAGEQY
TRBV4-1 | ASSQLPGLAGGRYNEQF
TRBV6-1 | ASSDPPTLSSYNEQF
TRBV11-2 | ASSLGGRSTDTQY
TRBV11-2 | ASSDPAYGRVQETQY
TRBV5-4 | ASRADSHNEQF
TRBV15 | ATRRTSGTDTQY
TRBV7-2 | ASSRPDGGEQY
TRBV7-9 | ASSFSVSTDTQY
TRBV29-1 | SVIEQNTEAF
TRBV7-9 | ASSHPSGQGAYGYT
TRBV23-1 | ATKNQPQH
TRBV29-1 | SVEEGGAYEQY
TRBV6-5 | ASKAGRNYGYT
TRBV6-6 | ASRSLEGNQETQY
TRBV30 | AWSAGQGGETQY
TRBV29-1 | SVEGDRGLDEQY
TRBV25-1 | ASSDQGAREQF
TRBV5-1 | ASSPPSTGELF
TRBV6-5 | ASRLSGTNYYEQY
TRBV7-2 | ASSPEAGGLHEQF
TRBV2 | ASRATSGGADEQF